This entry is about one T cell receptor beta chain. The sample belongs to a study of radiotherapy plus CTLA-4 blockade in lung cancer. Germline-derived CDR1 and CDR2 are SEHNR and FQNEAQ (reference sequence). Trimming at V came to 5 bases and at J to 2 bases, leaving 5 bases not matched to a gene. The CDR3 length is 14 residues. Data came from immunoSEQ multiplex PCR; TCRdb stores just in-frame clones and leaves some out. Here the sample spans about 45,000 clones, approximately 62% being singletons. The chain employs TRBV7-9 and TRBJ2-5; 7 bases match TRBD1. The specimen was peripheral blood, collected from a patient treated with radiotherapy plus ipilimumab. The source is a human donor with non-small cell lung cancer who had a partial response to radiotherapy plus ipilimumab. CDR3 residues: CASSPRTGQETQYF. CDR3 nucleotides: TGTGCCAGCAGCCCACGGACAGGTCAAGAGACCCAGTACTTC.